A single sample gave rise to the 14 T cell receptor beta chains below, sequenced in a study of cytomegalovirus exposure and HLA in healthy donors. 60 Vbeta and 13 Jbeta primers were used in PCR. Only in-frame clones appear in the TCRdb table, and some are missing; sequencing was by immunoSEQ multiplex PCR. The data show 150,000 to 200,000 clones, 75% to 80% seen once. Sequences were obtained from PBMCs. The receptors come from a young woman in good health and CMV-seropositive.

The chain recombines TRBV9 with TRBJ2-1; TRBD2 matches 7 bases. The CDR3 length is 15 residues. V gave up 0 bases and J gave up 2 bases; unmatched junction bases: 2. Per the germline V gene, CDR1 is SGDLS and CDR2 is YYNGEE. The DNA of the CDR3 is TGTGCCAGCAGCGTAGAGAGCGGGACCTACAATGAGCAGTTCTTC. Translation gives CASSVESGTYNEQFF.

CDR3 nucleotide sequence: TGTGCCAGCAGCAATTGGGGACAGACGAACACTGAAGCTTTCTTT. It yields the protein CASSNWGQTNTEAFF. V is TRBV13 and J is TRBJ1-1; 7 positions agree with TRBD1. From germline, CDR1 is PRHDT and CDR2 FYEKMQ (reference sequence). V dropped 5 bases and J dropped 1; count of bases not matched to a gene: 7. The CDR3 spans 15 residues. The full variable domain, in which reference TRBV13 and TRBJ1-1 provide the parts outside the CDR3, is AAGVIQSPRHLIKEKRETATLKCYPIPRHDTVYWYQQGPGQDPQFLISFYEKMQSDKGSIPDRFSAQQFSDYHSELNMSSLELGDSALYFCASSNWGQTNTEAFFGQGTRLTVV.

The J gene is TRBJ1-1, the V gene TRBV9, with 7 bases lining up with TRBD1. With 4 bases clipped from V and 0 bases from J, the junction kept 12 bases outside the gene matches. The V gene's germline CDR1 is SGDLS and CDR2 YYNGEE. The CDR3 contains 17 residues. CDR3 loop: CASSLLTGPQMNTEAFF. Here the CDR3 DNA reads TGTGCCAGCAGCCTCCTGACAGGGCCCCAGATGAACACTGAAGCTTTCTTT.

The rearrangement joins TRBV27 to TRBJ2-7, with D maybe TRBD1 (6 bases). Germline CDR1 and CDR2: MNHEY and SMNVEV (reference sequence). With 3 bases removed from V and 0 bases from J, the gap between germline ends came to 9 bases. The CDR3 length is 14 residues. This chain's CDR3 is CASSLSTGSYEQYF. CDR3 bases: TGTGCCAGCAGTTTGTCGACAGGCTCCTACGAGCAGTACTTC.

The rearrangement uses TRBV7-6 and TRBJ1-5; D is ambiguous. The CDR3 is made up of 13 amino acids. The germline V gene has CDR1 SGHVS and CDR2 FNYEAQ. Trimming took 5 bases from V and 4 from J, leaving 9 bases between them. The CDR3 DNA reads TGTGCCAGCAGCCCGAGAGAGAATCAGCCCCAGCATTTT. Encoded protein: CASSPRENQPQHF.

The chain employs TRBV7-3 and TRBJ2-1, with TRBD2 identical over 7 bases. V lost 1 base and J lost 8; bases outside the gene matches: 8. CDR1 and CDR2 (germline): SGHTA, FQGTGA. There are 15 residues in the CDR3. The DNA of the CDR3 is TGTGCCAGCAGCTTAAACCGGGGGGTGGGGGATGAGCAGTTCTTC. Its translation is CASSLNRGVGDEQFF.

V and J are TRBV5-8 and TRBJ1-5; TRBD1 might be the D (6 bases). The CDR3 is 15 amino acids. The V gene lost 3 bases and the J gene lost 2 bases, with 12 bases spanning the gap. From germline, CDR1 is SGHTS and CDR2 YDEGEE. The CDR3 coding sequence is TGTGCCAGCAGCTCAGGACAGAGGGGCAATCAGCCCCAGCATTTT. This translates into CASSSGQRGNQPQHF. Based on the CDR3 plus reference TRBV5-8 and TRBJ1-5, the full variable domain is EAGVTQSPTHLIKTRGQQATLRCSPISGHTSVYWYQQALGLGLQFLLWYDEGEERNRGNFPPRFSGRQFPNYSSELNVNALELEDSALYLCASSSGQRGNQPQHFGDGTRLSIL.

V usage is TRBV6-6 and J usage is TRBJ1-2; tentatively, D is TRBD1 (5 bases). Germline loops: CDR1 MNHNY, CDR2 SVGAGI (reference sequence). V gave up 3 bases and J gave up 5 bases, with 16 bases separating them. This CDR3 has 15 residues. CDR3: CASSYIPVTAYGYTF. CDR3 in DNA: TGTGCCAGCAGTTATATCCCCGTGACAGCTTATGGCTACACCTTC.

The CDR3 here is CASSVVEGLSYNEQFF. The DNA of the CDR3 is TGTGCCAGCAGCGTAGTCGAGGGCCTCTCCTACAATGAGCAGTTCTTC. This chain joins TRBV9 and TRBJ2-1; D is perhaps TRBD2 (5 bases). V was trimmed by 0 bases and J by 0 bases, leaving 10 bases between them. Germline assignment: CDR1 SGDLS and CDR2 YYNGEE. The CDR3 loop spans 16 amino acids.

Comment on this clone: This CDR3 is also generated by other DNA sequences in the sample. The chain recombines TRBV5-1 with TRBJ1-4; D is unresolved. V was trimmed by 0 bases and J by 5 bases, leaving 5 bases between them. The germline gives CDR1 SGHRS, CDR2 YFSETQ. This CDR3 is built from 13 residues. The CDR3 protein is CASSLGGNEKLFF. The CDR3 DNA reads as TGCGCCAGCAGCTTGGGAGGCAATGAAAAACTGTTTTTT.

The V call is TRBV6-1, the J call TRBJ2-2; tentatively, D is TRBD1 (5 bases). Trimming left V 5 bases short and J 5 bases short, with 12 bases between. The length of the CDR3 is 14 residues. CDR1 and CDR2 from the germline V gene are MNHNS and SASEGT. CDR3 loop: CASSNSRVTGELFF. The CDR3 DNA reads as TGTGCCAGCAGTAACTCCAGGGTTACCGGGGAGCTGTTTTTT.

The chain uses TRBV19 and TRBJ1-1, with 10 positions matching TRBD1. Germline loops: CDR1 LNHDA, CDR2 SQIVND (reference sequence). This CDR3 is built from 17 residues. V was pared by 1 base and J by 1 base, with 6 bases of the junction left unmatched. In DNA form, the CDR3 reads TGTGCCAGTAGTATAGGGCCGGGACAGGGGACGAACACTGAAGCTTTCTTT. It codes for CASSIGPGQGTNTEAFF.

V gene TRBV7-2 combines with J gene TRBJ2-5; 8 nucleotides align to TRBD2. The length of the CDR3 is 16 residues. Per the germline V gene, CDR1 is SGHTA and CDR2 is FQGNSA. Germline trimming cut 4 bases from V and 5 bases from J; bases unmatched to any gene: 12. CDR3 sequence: CASSWRAGDLWETQYF. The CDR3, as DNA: TGTGCCAGCAGCTGGAGAGCGGGGGACCTTTGGGAGACCCAGTACTTC.

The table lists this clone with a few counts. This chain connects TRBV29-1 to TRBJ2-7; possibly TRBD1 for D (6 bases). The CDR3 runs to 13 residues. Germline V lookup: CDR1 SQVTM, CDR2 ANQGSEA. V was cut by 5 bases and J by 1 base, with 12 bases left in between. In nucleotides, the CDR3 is TGCAGCGTTCTGGGGACATTATCCTACGAGCAGTACTTC. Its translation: CSVLGTLSYEQYF.